Sequencing of this T cell receptor (beta chain) was carried out in a study of CXCR3-negative and CXCR3-positive naive CD8 T cells (dated by TCRdb to the late 2010s). With respect to the entire study: In total, about 135 million TRB reads were obtained, corresponding to roughly 1.5 +/- 0.3 million reads per library. Data from roughly eleven donors, pooled across two independent experiments, went into the diversity and physicochemical repertoire analyses. Naive subsets from about 5 donors and memory cells from 3 donors were included in the TRBV-TRBJ cluster analysis.

Sequencing instrument: NextSeq 550. The Human TCR Profiling Kit (MiLaboratory) was used to prepare UMI-labeled 5' RACE TRB cDNA libraries. cDNA synthesis used the entire amount of extracted RNA, and PCR amplification then used the entire amount of cDNA produced. The libraries were made side by side, with each library going through the same number of PCR cycles. In the original analysis: With a minimum of two reads required per UMI, MIGEC and MiXCR pulled out about 50,000 +/- 10,000 unique UMI-labeled TRB cDNA molecules from each library. On average, about 40,000 +/- 10,000 functional in-frame TRB CDR3 nucleotide clonotypes lacking stop codons were found per library. After each sample was downsampled to 5000 UMI-labeled TRB molecules, VDJtools was used to calculate diversity metrics such as normalized Shannon-Wiener and Chao1. Clonotype-size-weighted physicochemical properties of the central five CDR3 residues (interaction energy, strength, volume and Kidera factor 4) were computed in VDJtools. After TCRdb reprocessed the reads, each CDR3 protein sequence was kept as one row, without DNA. It is TCRdb's table, rather than the study itself, that gives the V and J calls and clone size. The sample has around 65,000 distinct CDR3 sequences on record. The biggest ten clones account for 0.55% to 0.8% of the sample.

Reading the germline V gene (reference sequence) gives CDR1 MNHEY and CDR2 SMNVEV. The cysteine opens and the phenylalanine closes a CDR3 of 14 amino acids. The protein alone is recorded here. For each CD8+ T cell subset, flow sorting was done in triplicate, and roughly 320,000 cells per subset went directly into RLT lysis buffer. To exclude memory contaminants, naive CD8+ T cells were stringently defined as CD45RO-CCR7+CD27+CD95-. Peripheral blood mononuclear cells were isolated from buffy coats using standard density gradient centrifugation. A FACSAria III was used to flow-sort naive CD8+ T cells into CXCR3-negative and CXCR3-positive populations. Total RNA was extracted from sorted cells using an RNeasy Mini Kit. Summary of the overall study and its limitations: Naive CXCR3-negative and CXCR3-positive cells from the same donor showed similar TRBV-TRBJ usage, whereas memory cells showed distinct patterns. Compared with CXCR3-negative naive cells, CXCR3-positive naive cells had TRB CDR3s with higher hydrophobicity (lower Kidera factor 4), lower energy, and higher strength and volume indices. Because surface CD5, which is linked to self-reactivity in mice, was comparable between the naive subsets, TCR interaction strength was also inferred from the physicochemical properties of TRB CDR3s. Both naive subsets had comparably high repertoire diversity, while memory CD8+ T cells had much lower repertoire diversity. Because CXCR3 expression was partially decreased after cryopreservation, freshly isolated PBMCs were used for most assays.

In the case of this clonotype: Its cognate antigen has yet to be identified.

This TCR was sampled from a human donor in good health. Some clones in this sample may be carry-over from other donors' samples. Rearrangement joined TRBV27 to TRBJ1-1. Sequencing input: naive CXCR3+ CD8+ T cells from blood. The cell subset or site tag for this specimen amounts to: CD45RO-CCR7+CD27+CD95- naive CD8+ T cells expressing CXCR3 (TNR3+). CDR3 protein: CASSLSNMNTEAFF.